The source of this T cell receptor beta chain is a study of T-cell memory formation after mild COVID-19. At the level of the study: Largely, TCR clusters stayed within a single donor.

MiXCR, run by TCRdb on the 5' RACE reads, gives a single entry per CDR3 protein. This sample carries about 210,000 distinct CDR3 sequences, about 10% of them seen once, and the ten largest clones take 2.5% to 3.5%. This clonotype was seen only a few times. Its antigen is unidentified. CDR1 and CDR2 (germline): SNHLY, FYNNEI. With V trimmed by 6 bases and J by 6 bases, 8 bases remained unmatched. CDR3 length: 15 amino acids. Overall study findings and caveats: In pre-infection memory, a portion of responding clones appeared, which suggested that cross-reactive memory joined. Among contracting clones, CD4+ were mainly CM/EM and CD8+ enriched in EMRA. Day 15 to 85 contracting clones showed balanced CD4/CD8; later expanders leaned CD4+.

The chain is built from TRBV2 and TRBJ1-2; TRBD1 matches 12 bases. This receptor was taken from a man in his late teens or twenties who had mild COVID-19 (a few samples of this study predate the infection). Cell type and time point are not known. Input material: PBMCs or a T cell subset sorted from them (not recorded which). CDR3 sequence: CASRATGTGGHGYTF. The CDR3 nucleotides are TGTGCCAGCAGGGCAACCGGGACAGGGGGCCATGGCTACACCTTC.